A selection of T cell receptor beta chains follows, all from one sample in a study of blood T cells in healthy people across ages. One entry per CDR3 protein, called by TCRdb with MiXCR from the 5' RACE reads. The table shows 1.5 million to 2 million distinct CDR3 sequences, with around 42% occurring only once. What was sequenced was blood. The receptors come from a human donor in good health. Both conserved end residues are part of each CDR3. A D gene is named only where the DNA matches it firmly. Where a row states a size, it is once, few, many or the class of an expanded clone; other rows omit it.

clone_size | d_call | j_call | v_call | cdr3_nt | cdr3_aa
- | - | TRBJ2-7 | TRBV20-1 | TGCAGTGCCGATGGTATAGCCTCCTACGAGCAGTACTTC | CSADGIASYEQYF
- | TRBD2 | TRBJ2-2 | TRBV4-2 | TGTGCCAGCAGCCGCCTGGCGGGGGGCCAGTTTGGGGAGCTGTTTTTT | CASSRLAGGQFGELFF
- | TRBD2 | TRBJ2-5 | TRBV7-3 | TGTGCCAGCAGCTCCCCGTCGGGGGGGAGGGAGACCCAGTACTTC | CASSSPSGGRETQYF
many | - | TRBJ1-2 | TRBV4-3 | TGCGCCAGCAGCCAAGTCTCGACAGGCTATGGCTACACCTTC | CASSQVSTGYGYTF
- | - | TRBJ1-2 | TRBV5-1 | TGCGCCAGCAGCTTAGACGCGGGCCAATATGGCTACACCTTC | CASSLDAGQYGYTF
- | - | TRBJ1-6 | TRBV12-3/TRBV12-4 | TGTGCCAGCAGTTTCGAGAGGGGGTACTCACCCCTCCACTTT | CASSFERGYSPLHF
once | - | TRBJ1-5 | TRBV6-5 | TGTGCCAGCAACCCCCTCCAAACACGGCGTGATCAGCCCCAGCATTTT | CASNPLQTRRDQPQHF
few | - | TRBJ1-5 | TRBV5-6 | TGTGCCAGCAGCTGGGGAGGGGTACAGCCCCAGCATTTT | CASSWGGVQPQHF
- | TRBD1 | TRBJ1-2 | TRBV20-1 | TGCAGTGCTGGGGGGACAGGAGATGGCTACACCTTC | CSAGGTGDGYTF
- | TRBD1 | TRBJ1-2 | TRBV6-6 | TGTGCCAGCAGAACAGGGGGCGTCTACACCTTC | CASRTGGVYTF
- | - | TRBJ2-2 | TRBV2 | TGTGCCAGTGGGGGGGCCGAGAGGGTCGCGAACACCGGGGAGCTGTTTTTT | CASGGAERVANTGELFF
once | - | TRBJ1-1 | TRBV5-1 | TGCGCCAGCAGCCCCTCTTTAAGGGCCGTGAACACTGAAGCTTTCTTT | CASSPSLRAVNTEAFF
- | - | TRBJ1-5 | TRBV6-5 | TGTGCCAGCAGGCTCAACCTTCAATTGGGCCAGCCCCAGCATTTT | CASRLNLQLGQPQHF
- | - | TRBJ2-7 | TRBV9 | TGTGCCAGCAGCGTAGAGGTCTTCGGTCATGAGCAGTACTTC | CASSVEVFGHEQYF
few | TRBD2 | TRBJ2-3 | TRBV12-3/TRBV12-4 | TGTGCCAGCAGTAGCGGGGGGGCCCTTACGCAGTATTTT | CASSSGGALTQYF
- | TRBD1 | TRBJ1-2 | TRBV12-3/TRBV12-4 | TGTGCCAGCAGTTTTACGGGACAGGGGGCTAATAACTATGGCTACACCTTC | CASSFTGQGANNYGYTF
- | TRBD1 | TRBJ1-1 | TRBV5-1 | TGCGCCAGCAGCCGCGAGGGGGCGAGGAACACTGAAGCTTTCTTT | CASSREGARNTEAFF